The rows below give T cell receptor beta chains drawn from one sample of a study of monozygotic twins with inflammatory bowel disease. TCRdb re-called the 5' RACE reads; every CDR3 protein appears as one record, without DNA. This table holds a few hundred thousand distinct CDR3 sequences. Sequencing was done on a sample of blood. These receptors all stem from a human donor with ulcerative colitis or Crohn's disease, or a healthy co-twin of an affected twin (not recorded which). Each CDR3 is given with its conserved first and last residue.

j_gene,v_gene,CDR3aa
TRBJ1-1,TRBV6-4,CASSVQVWNTEAFF
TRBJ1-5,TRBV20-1,CSASSRTGSRQPQHF
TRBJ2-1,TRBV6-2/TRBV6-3,CASNPGTGTLGEQFF
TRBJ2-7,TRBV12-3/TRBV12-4,CASTGGMGKNSYEQYF
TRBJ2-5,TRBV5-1,CASNGGAGETQYF
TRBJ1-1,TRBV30,CAWSLEARDTEAFF
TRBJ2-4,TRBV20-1,CSAPIRQGREYF
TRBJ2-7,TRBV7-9,CASRQTETSYEQYF
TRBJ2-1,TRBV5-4,CASRITSGGLDNEQFF
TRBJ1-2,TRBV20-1,CSARESNRGKGKGDYGYTF
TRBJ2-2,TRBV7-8,CAIGSNRGRNTGELFF
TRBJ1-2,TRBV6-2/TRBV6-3,CASSSFGGYTF
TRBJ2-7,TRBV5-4,CASSLRGRNYEQYF
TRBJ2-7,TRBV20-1,CSAQADYEQYF
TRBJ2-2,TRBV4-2,CASSQDRAGVGSGELFF
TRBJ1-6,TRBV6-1,CASSEAGTGEFIRHWNSPLHF
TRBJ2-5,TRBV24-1,CATSDPPVETQYF
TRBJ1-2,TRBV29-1,CSVEGAGAVYGYTF
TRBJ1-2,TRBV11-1,CASSGPGTGVRRTYGYTF
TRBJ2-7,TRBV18,CASSGLNEQYF
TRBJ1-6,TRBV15,CATSRAGGGNSPLHF
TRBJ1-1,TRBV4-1,CASSPDQHMNTEAFF
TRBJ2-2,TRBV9,CASSTRPGRTGELFF
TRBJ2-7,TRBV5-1,CASSWTGGRDEQYF
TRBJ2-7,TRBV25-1,CASTQGDAYEQYF
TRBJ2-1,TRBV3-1,CASSPPDNEQFF
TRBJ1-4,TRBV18,CASSPAGGREKLFF
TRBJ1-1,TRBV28,CASSSGGQGAGTEAFF
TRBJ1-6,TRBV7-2,CASSLSGGPYSPLHF
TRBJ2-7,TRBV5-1,CASSLSGDSIYEQYF
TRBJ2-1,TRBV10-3,CAISEEPTGYHEQFF
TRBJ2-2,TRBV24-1,CATSDPTGKANTGELFF
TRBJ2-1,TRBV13,CASSLKLAGGDEQFF
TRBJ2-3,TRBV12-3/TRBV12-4,CASSPHSPTWADTQYF
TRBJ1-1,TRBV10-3,CAISPDDYTEAFF
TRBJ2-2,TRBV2,CASTGLAEDTGELFF
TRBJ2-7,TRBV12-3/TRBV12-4,CASSLEGTQYF
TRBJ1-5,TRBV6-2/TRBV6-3,CASSYDASENQPQHF
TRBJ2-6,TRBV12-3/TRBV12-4,CASSQGSGANVLTF
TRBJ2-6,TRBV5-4,CASSFDSANSGANVLTF
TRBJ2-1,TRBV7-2,CASSLTGALRDEQFF
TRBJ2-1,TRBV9,CASSWSGLANNEQFF
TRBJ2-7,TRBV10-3,CAIRGRLADYEQYF
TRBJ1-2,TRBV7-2,CASSLGPLYNYGYTF
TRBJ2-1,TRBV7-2,CASSLYPHLDRVGESVYNEQFF
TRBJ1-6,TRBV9,CASSAQWQSPLHF
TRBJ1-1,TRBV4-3,CASTLTPKGMNTEAFF
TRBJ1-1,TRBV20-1,CSASDPGSGNTEAFF
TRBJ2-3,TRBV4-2,CASSQDLGGGTDTQYF
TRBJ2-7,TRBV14,CASSQVGGPYEQYF
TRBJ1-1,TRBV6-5,CASSYGRGGSTEAFF
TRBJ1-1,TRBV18,CASSPPGGGRTHTEAFF
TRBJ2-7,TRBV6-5,CASSYSRLYEQYF
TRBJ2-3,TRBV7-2,CASSPKGTDTQYF
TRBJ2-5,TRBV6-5,CASSYGQGRKTQYF
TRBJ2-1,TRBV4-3,CASSQPGAGGPNEQFF
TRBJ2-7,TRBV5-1,CASSESGGRSYEQYF
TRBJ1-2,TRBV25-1,CASSAPGQGPITYGYTF
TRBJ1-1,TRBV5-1,CASSFQRQGLNTEAFF